The clone carrying this TCR beta chain came up a few times. Some clones are missing from TCRdb's copy, which holds only in-frame ones; the method was immunoSEQ multiplex PCR. There are fewer than 130,000 clones in the sample; roughly 88% occur only once, and around 3.9% lies in the top ten. This entry is derived from a study of control samples from healthy donors and cancer patients. V shed 4 bases and J 3 bases; nucleotides not matched to a gene: 2. Germline V gene data show CDR1 as LNHDA and CDR2 as SQIVND (reference sequence). The CDR3 sequence is 14 residues long. This TCR came from a woman between 55 and 75 years old with lung cancer. The chain employs TRBV19 and TRBJ1-2; 10 bases line up with TRBD1. Sequencing was performed on PBMCs. This CDR3 reads CASSRQGADYGYTF. The CDR3, as DNA: TGTGCCAGTAGTAGACAGGGGGCCGACTATGGCTACACCTTC.